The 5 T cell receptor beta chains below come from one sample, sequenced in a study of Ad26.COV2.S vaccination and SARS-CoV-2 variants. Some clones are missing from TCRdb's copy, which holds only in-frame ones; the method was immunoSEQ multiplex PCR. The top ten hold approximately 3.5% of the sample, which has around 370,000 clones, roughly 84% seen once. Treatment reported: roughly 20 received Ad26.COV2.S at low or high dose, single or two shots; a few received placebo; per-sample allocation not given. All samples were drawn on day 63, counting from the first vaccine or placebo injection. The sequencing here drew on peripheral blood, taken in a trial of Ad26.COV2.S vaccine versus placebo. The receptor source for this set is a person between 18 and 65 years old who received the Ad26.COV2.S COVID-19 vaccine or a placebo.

CDR3 sequence (DNA): TGCACCAGCAGCCAAGATTCTGGGGATGATAGCAATCAGCCCCAGCATTTT. It translates to CTSSQDSGDDSNQPQHF. The chain joins TRBV1 to TRBJ1-5. TRBV1 is termed a pseudogene. The CDR3 contains 17 residues.

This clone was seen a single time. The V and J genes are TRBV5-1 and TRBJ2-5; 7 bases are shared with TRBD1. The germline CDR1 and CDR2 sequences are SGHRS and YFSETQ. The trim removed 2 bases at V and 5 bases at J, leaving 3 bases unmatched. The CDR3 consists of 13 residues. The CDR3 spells CASSFTGVETQYF. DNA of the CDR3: TGCGCCAGCAGCTTCACAGGGGTGGAGACCCAGTACTTC.

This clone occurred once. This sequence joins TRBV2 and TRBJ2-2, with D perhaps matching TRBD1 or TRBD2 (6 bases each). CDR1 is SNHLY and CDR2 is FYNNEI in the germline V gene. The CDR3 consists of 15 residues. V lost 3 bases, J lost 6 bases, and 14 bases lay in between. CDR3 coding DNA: TGTGCCAGCAGTGACTTCTTGGGGGGCGCCGGGGAGCTGTTTTTT. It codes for CASSDFLGGAGELFF.

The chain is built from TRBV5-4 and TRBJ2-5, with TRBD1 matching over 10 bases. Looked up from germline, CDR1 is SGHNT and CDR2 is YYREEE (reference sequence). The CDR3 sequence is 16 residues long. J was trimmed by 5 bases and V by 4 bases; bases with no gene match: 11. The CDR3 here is CASSKTGGQVGETQYF. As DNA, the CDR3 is TGTGCCAGCAGCAAGACAGGGGGCCAGGTTGGGGAGACCCAGTACTTC.

CDR3 DNA: TGTGCCAGCAGCCAAGTCCCCTCGTGGGAAGCTTTCTTT. Translation: CASSQVPSWEAFF. V gene TRBV14 combines with J gene TRBJ1-1, with D unclear. Between the trimmed V and J ends, which lost 1 base and 8 bases, there was a span of 11 bases. The CDR3 spans 13 residues. The germline V gene has CDR1 SGHDN and CDR2 FVKESK.